This T cell receptor beta chain came from a study of T cell responses to AZD1222 COVID-19 vaccine. Overall study findings and caveats: Seropositive at baseline were only a handful of AZD1222 recipients. Reports say nearly half of spike-specific TCRs go after unmutated variant regions. The sample set comprised mostly white British donors with more females, and clonal diversity was possibly underestimated. Among vaccine-associated CD4 TCRs, coverage spanned spike, with dominance at 160-218 and 743-854.

Some clones are missing from TCRdb's copy, which holds only in-frame ones; the method was immunoSEQ multiplex PCR. The sample lists 90,000 to 150,000 clones, roughly nine tenths seen once, with almost 5.5% in the top ten. Trimming took off 6 bases at V and 2 bases at J, with 10 bases between the two ends. The CDR3 extends over 13 amino acids. This clone turned up a few times. Its target is unknown. Material: peripheral blood, obtained on day 0 of AZD1222 vaccination. The sequence was obtained from an adult in good health. This chain joins TRBV12-3 or TRBV12-4 and TRBJ1-1; perhaps TRBD1 as D (6 bases). This CDR3 reads CASRPGQNTEAFF. As DNA, the CDR3 is TGTGCCAGCAGACCGGGACAAAACACTGAAGCTTTCTTT.